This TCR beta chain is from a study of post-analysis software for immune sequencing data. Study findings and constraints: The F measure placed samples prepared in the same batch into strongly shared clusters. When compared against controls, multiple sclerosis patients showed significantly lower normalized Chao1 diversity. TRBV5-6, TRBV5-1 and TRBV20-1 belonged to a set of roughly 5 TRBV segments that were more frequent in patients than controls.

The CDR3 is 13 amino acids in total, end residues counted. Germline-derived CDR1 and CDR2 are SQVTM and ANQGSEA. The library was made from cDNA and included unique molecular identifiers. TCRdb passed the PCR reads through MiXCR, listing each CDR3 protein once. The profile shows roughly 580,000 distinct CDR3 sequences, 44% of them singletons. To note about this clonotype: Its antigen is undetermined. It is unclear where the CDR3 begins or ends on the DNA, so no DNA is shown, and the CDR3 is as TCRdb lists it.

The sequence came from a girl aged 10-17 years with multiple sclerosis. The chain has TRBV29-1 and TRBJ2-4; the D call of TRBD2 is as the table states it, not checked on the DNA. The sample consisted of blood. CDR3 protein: CSVEAVAKGIRYF.